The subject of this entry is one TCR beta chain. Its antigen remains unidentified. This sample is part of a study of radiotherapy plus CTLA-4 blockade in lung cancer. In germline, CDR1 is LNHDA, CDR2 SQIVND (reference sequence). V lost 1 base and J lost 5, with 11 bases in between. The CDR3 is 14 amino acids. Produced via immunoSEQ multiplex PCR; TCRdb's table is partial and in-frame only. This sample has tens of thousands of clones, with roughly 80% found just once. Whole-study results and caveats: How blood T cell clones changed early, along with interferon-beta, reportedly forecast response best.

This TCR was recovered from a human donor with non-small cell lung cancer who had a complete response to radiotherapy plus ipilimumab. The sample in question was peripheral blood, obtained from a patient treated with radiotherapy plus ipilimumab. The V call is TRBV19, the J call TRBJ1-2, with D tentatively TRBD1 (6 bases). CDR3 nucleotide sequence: TGTGCCAGTAGTATAGTGGGGCAGGGGTATGGCTACACCTTC. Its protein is CASSIVGQGYGYTF.